A single sample gave rise to the 26 T cell receptor beta chains below, sequenced in a study of blood T cell repertoires in COVID-19. Sequencing was performed with immunoSEQ multiplex PCR; in TCRdb, only in-frame clones are kept and a portion is missing. The table shows more than 150,000 clones, with 90% occurring only once. The sequenced sample consisted of peripheral blood. All receptors come from a man aged 45 to 65 with acute or convalescent COVID-19.

V and J are TRBV3-1 (or the pseudogene TRBV3-2) and TRBJ1-3; D is ambiguous. The V end lost 4 bases, the J end lost 4 bases, and 14 bases lay between the germline ends. The CDR3 is 15 amino acids. The germline CDR1 and CDR2 sequences are LGHDT and YNNKEL (reference sequence). The chain's CDR3 is CASSLKTLVGNTIYF. In nucleotides, the CDR3 is TGTGCCAGCAGCCTAAAAACTTTGGTCGGAAACACCATATATTTT.

The chain joins TRBV29-1 to TRBJ2-3; TRBD2 might be the D (5 bases). V shed 1 base and J shed 0 bases, with 17 bases lying between them. The V gene's germline CDR1 is SQVTM and CDR2 ANQGSEA. The CDR3 is 17 residues long. CDR3 DNA sequence: TGCAGCGTTGAAGGTACGTGGAGGACCTCTAGCACAGATACGCAGTATTTT. Translation gives CSVEGTWRTSSTDTQYF.

The CDR3 coding sequence is TGTGCCAGCAGCTCCCCCGGGTTTGGCAATCAGCCCCAGCATTTT. Its translation: CASSSPGFGNQPQHF. The V call is TRBV28, the J call TRBJ1-5, with D uncertain. The CDR3 is made up of 15 amino acids. Germline V CDR1 and CDR2: MDHEN, SYDVKM. Trimming took 6 bases from V and 2 from J, leaving 14 bases between them.

The chain links TRBV2 to TRBJ2-3, with 8 bases that match TRBD2. The CDR3 is 15 amino acids. V dropped 8 bases and J dropped 1; count of bases not matched to a gene: 8. Germline CDR1 reads SNHLY; CDR2 reads FYNNEI. The CDR3 region is CASPSGRGGTDTQYF. The CDR3 DNA reads TGTGCCAGCCCCTCGGGGCGGGGGGGCACAGATACGCAGTATTTT.

CDR3 DNA: TGTGCCAACAGTTTTGGAGGTCAGCCCTACGAGCAGTACGTC. It is translated as CANSFGGQPYEQYV. V gene TRBV6-4 combines with J gene TRBJ2-7, with D perhaps TRBD2 (5 bases). There are 14 residues in the CDR3. The V gene's germline CDR1 is MRHNA and CDR2 SNTAGT.

This chain uses TRBV7-9 with TRBJ1-2; D is undetermined. The CDR3 has 12 amino acids. Deletions cut 2 bases from V and 3 bases from J, with 4 bases between. Germline V lookup: CDR1 SEHNR, CDR2 FQNEAQ (reference sequence). CDR3 DNA: TGTGCCAGCAGCTTAACAGACTATGGCTACACCTTC. Protein: CASSLTDYGYTF.

The chain has TRBV11-2 and TRBJ1-6; D is unclear. This CDR3 spans 15 amino acids. The V gene's germline CDR1 is SGHAT and CDR2 FQNNGV. The germline V and J ends were trimmed by 5 bases and 7 bases, with 15 bases remaining between them. The CDR3 nucleotides are TGTGCCAGCAGCCCTGTACTACCGAGGAATTCACCCCTCCACTTT. This encodes CASSPVLPRNSPLHF. The variable domain in full, completed from reference TRBV11-2 and TRBJ1-6, reads EAGVAQSPRYKIIEKRQSVAFWCNPISGHATLYWYQQILGQGPKLLIQFQNNGVVDDSQLPKDRFSAERLKGVDSTLKIQPAKLEDSAVYLCASSPVLPRNSPLHFGNGTRLTVT.

The chain combines TRBV5-1 with TRBJ2-1; D unresolved. The V end was cut by 0 bases, the J end by 2 bases, with 15 bases between. Germline V gene data show CDR1 as SGHRS and CDR2 as YFSETQ. The CDR3 extends over 17 amino acids. In nucleotides, the CDR3 is TGCGCCAGCAGCTTGGCGGTTACCGGCACTACCTACAATGAGCAGTTCTTC. Its protein is CASSLAVTGTTYNEQFF.

The V call is TRBV7-3, the J call TRBJ2-3; 8 bases agree with TRBD1. The junction had 1 base not matched to a gene; V was cut back by 1 base and J by 4 bases. Looked up from germline, CDR1 is SGHTA and CDR2 is FQGTGA. This CDR3 has 14 residues. The CDR3 bases are TGTGCCAGCAGCTTAAGGACAGGGTCAGATACGCAGTATTTT. It codes for CASSLRTGSDTQYF.

V is TRBV5-5 and J is TRBJ2-7; 12 nucleotides line up with TRBD1. V gave up 3 bases and J gave up 5 bases; unmatched junction bases: 9. There are 16 residues in the CDR3. Germline CDR1 reads SGHKS; CDR2 reads YYEKEE (reference sequence). CDR3 bases: TGTGCCAGCAGCTCCCGCGGGACAGGGGGCCTCAACGAGCAGTACTTC. It yields the protein CASSSRGTGGLNEQYF.

This clone was counted once. This chain connects TRBV30 to TRBJ1-3; D gene ambiguous. V was shortened by 5 bases and J by 0 bases, with 8 bases between the two germline ends. CDR3 length: 13 residues. Germline values: CDR1 GTSNPN, CDR2 SVGIG (reference sequence). The CDR3 region has the DNA TGTGCCTGGTTTTTTCACTCTGGAAACACCATATATTTT. Protein sequence: CAWFFHSGNTIYF.

This clone has just one count. The chain joins TRBV11-1 to TRBJ2-7, with 9 bases matching TRBD2. CDR1 is SGHAT and CDR2 is FQDESV in the germline V gene (reference sequence). The CDR3 spans 15 residues. J lost 2 bases, V lost 1 base, and 3 bases had no gene match. In DNA form, the CDR3 reads TGTGCCAGCAGCTTAGTTAGCGGGAGCCCCTACGAGCAGTACTTC. Protein: CASSLVSGSPYEQYF. Complete variable domain (other parts from reference TRBV11-1 and TRBJ2-7): EAEVAQSPRYKITEKSQAVAFWCDPISGHATLYWYRQILGQGPELLVQFQDESVVDDSQLPKDRFSAERLKGVDSTLKIQPAELGDSAMYLCASSLVSGSPYEQYFGPGTRLTVT.

The V gene is TRBV28, the J gene TRBJ2-2; D possibly corresponds to TRBD1 (5 bases). Germline CDR1 MDHEN, CDR2 SYDVKM. V dropped 2 bases and J dropped 4 bases, with 8 bases sitting between them. CDR3 length: 14 residues. The CDR3 sequence: CASSLGAPTGELFF. For the CDR3, the DNA is TGTGCCAGCAGTTTAGGGGCGCCCACCGGGGAGCTGTTTTTT.

The chain couples TRBV6-1 to TRBJ1-5, with D hard to call. There are 16 residues in the CDR3. Per the germline V gene, CDR1 is MNHNS and CDR2 is SASEGT. The germline V and J ends were trimmed by 2 bases and 0 bases, with 11 bases remaining between them. DNA for the CDR3: TGTGCCAGCAGTGAACTCGGGAAGGGTAGCAATCAGCCCCAGCATTTT. Protein product: CASSELGKGSNQPQHF.

This chain uses TRBV2 with TRBJ2-7, with 7 bases that match TRBD1. Germline values: CDR1 SNHLY, CDR2 FYNNEI. The CDR3 sequence is 15 residues long. Losses at the gene ends were 4 bases for V and 9 bases for J; bases not matched to a gene: 15. The CDR3 here is CASSVTGDGLRGQYF. The CDR3 region has the DNA TGTGCCAGCAGTGTCACAGGGGATGGGTTACGAGGGCAGTACTTC.

CDR3 in amino acids: CSVELTDYEQYF. CDR3 in DNA: TGCAGCGTTGAATTGACAGACTACGAGCAGTACTTC. The chain joins TRBV29-1 to TRBJ2-7; a weak D match, TRBD1 (5 bases). Trimming cost V 2 bases and J 3 bases, with 8 bases left between them. Germline V gives CDR1 SQVTM, CDR2 ANQGSEA. The CDR3 spans 12 residues.

The chain is built from TRBV24-1 and TRBJ2-3, with a tentative D call TRBD1 (5 bases). The CDR3 is 14 amino acids. Trimming cost V 9 bases and J 5 bases, with 17 bases left between them. Looked up from germline, CDR1 is KGHDR and CDR2 is SFDVKD. In DNA, the CDR3 is TGTGCCACCCAGCTGGGGCTAGGGCTAGATACGCAGTATTTT. Residues: CATQLGLGLDTQYF.

J is TRBJ2-3 and V is TRBV24-1, with 10 bases that match TRBD1. From germline, CDR1 is KGHDR and CDR2 SFDVKD. J was trimmed by 8 bases and V by 0 bases; bases with no gene match: 7. This CDR3 region has 16 residues. CDR3 DNA: TGTGCCACCAGTGATTTGGGACAGGGGGGACAAGGTACGCAGTATTTT. Protein product: CATSDLGQGGQGTQYF.

Comments on this clone: Within the sample, other DNA sequences also encode this same CDR3. This chain joins TRBV24-1 and TRBJ1-5; 7 nucleotides match TRBD1. This CDR3 comprises 15 residues. Germline lookup yields CDR1 KGHDR and CDR2 SFDVKD. Germline trimming cut 4 bases from V and 4 bases from J; bases unmatched to any gene: 6. Here the CDR3 reads CATSDRTGPNQPQHF. CDR3 DNA sequence: TGTGCCACCAGTGACCGGACAGGTCCTAATCAGCCCCAGCATTTT.

This clone was detected once. The CDR3 DNA sequence: TGTGCCAGCAGCGTTCGGGACAGGGGAGGATGGGAGACCCAGTACTTC. This sequence encodes CASSVRDRGGWETQYF. The V and J genes are TRBV9 and TRBJ2-5, with 10 nucleotides matching TRBD1. From germline, CDR1 is SGDLS and CDR2 YYNGEE. The CDR3 totals 16 residues. V lost 2 bases to trimming and J lost 5 bases; unmatched junction nucleotides: 9.

This clone has a single count. CDR3 nucleotide sequence: TGTGCCAGCAGTATATCGACAGGCTCCTACGAGCAGTACTTC. Translated: CASSISTGSYEQYF. This chain connects TRBV11-2 to TRBJ2-7, with a tentative D call TRBD1 (6 bases). This CDR3 has 14 amino acids. CDR1 and CDR2 from the germline V gene are SGHAT and FQNNGV. With 6 bases removed from V and 0 bases from J, the gap between germline ends came to 12 bases.

In its sample, this clone was seen once. This sequence joins TRBV27 and TRBJ2-7; 7 positions match TRBD1. The CDR3 consists of 15 residues. Germline CDR1 and CDR2: MNHEY and SMNVEV (reference sequence). J was trimmed by 3 bases and V by 0 bases; bases with no gene match: 5. The CDR3 is CASSLSGRGFYEQYV. For the CDR3, the DNA is TGTGCCAGCAGTTTATCTGGCAGGGGGTTCTACGAGCAGTACGTC.

J is TRBJ2-5 and V is TRBV14, with 12 bases matching TRBD2. The CDR3 runs 17 residues. V was pared by 2 bases and J by 5 bases, with 9 bases of the junction left unmatched. CDR1 is SGHDN and CDR2 is FVKESK in the germline V gene. In DNA form, the CDR3 reads TGTGCCAGCAGCCAAACCCTTGGACTAGCGGGGAGGGAGACCCAGTACTTC. Protein product: CASSQTLGLAGRETQYF.

The genes are TRBV9 and TRBJ2-2; perhaps TRBD1 as D (5 bases). Per the germline V gene, CDR1 is SGDLS and CDR2 is YYNGEE. V dropped 0 bases and J dropped 7 bases, with 10 bases sitting between them. The CDR3 extends over 14 amino acids. The CDR3 here is CASSVVQDIGELFF. The CDR3 DNA reads TGTGCCAGCAGCGTAGTGCAGGACATCGGGGAGCTGTTTTTT.

The chain uses TRBV9 and TRBJ1-5; D is ambiguous. CDR3 length: 13 residues. Germline V gives CDR1 SGDLS, CDR2 YYNGEE. The ends were cut back, 4 bases at V and 6 bases at J, with 11 bases in the middle. CDR3 loop: CASSLDGVQPQHF. The CDR3 DNA reads as TGTGCCAGCAGCCTCGACGGGGTTCAGCCCCAGCATTTT. Using reference TRBV9 and TRBJ1-5 for the parts outside the CDR3, the full variable domain is DSGVTQTPKHLITATGQRVTLRCSPRSGDLSVYWYQQSLDQGLQFLIQYYNGEERAKGNILERFSAQQFPDLHSELNLSSLELGDSALYFCASSLDGVQPQHFGDGTRLSIL.

V and J are TRBV18 and TRBJ2-7; D may be TRBD2 (6 bases). The CDR3 has 15 residues. V lost 4 bases and J lost 3, with 16 bases in between. Germline assignment: CDR1 KGHSH and CDR2 LQKENI. For the CDR3, the DNA is TGTGCCAGCTCACGCGGGGCGGGTCGGGGCTACGAGCAGTACTTC. It specifies CASSRGAGRGYEQYF.